These T cell receptor beta chains were read from a single sample in a study of cytomegalovirus exposure and HLA in healthy donors. The repertoire was sequenced with immunoSEQ multiplex PCR; TCRdb's copy has only in-frame clones and lacks some. The sample gives approximately 150,000 clones, 80% of which show up once; about 4.3% is in the top ten. Sample: PBMCs. The receptors shown here come from a man in his forties in good health and CMV-seronegative. CDR3s include the opening cysteine and the closing phenylalanine or tryptophan. Each record gives: clone size, D gene, V gene, J gene, CDR3 protein, CDR3 DNA. The D gene is left open where the match is weak. For some rows the clone size is stated as once, few or many, or as a class when expanded; others skip it.

-	TRBD1	TRBV6-6	TRBJ1-2	CASGLTGDGYTF	TGTGCCAGCGGACTCACAGGGGATGGCTACACCTTC
-	-	TRBV7-2	TRBJ2-3	CASSLARGLTNTDTQYF	TGTGCCAGCAGCTTAGCCCGGGGGTTAACGAACACAGATACGCAGTATTTT
-	TRBD2	TRBV7-3	TRBJ2-3	CASSLKLAGQGLTDTQYF	TGTGCCAGCAGCTTAAAACTAGCGGGTCAAGGCCTTACAGATACGCAGTATTTT
-	-	TRBV5-4	TRBJ1-6	CASSLERGNSPLHF	TGTGCCAGCAGCTTGGAAAGGGGGAATTCACCCCTCCACTTT
-	-	TRBV19	TRBJ1-6	CASSDRETYNSPLHF	TGTGCCAGTAGTGACCGGGAGACCTATAATTCACCCCTCCACTTT
-	TRBD2	TRBV9	TRBJ2-3	CASSVLGGDTDTQYF	TGTGCCAGCAGCGTACTCGGGGGGGATACAGATACGCAGTATTTT
-	-	TRBV7-2	TRBJ1-1	CASSLDFTEAFF	TGTGCCAGCAGCTTAGACTTCACTGAAGCTTTCTTT
-	-	TRBV7-2	TRBJ2-7	CASSRDTGWEQYF	TGTGCCAGCAGCAGAGATACAGGGTGGGAGCAGTACTTC
-	-	TRBV6-6	TRBJ1-6	CASTTMGGNNSPLHF	TGTGCCAGCACCACGATGGGGGGAAATAATTCCCCCCTCCACTTT
-	TRBD1	TRBV6-4	TRBJ2-1	CASSDGQVNEQFF	TGTGCCAGCAGTGACGGACAGGTCAATGAGCAGTTCTTC
-	-	TRBV5-1	TRBJ1-6	CASSLGLGPQASLHF	TGCGCCAGCAGCTTGGGTTTGGGCCCTCAGGCAAGCCTCCACTTT
-	-	TRBV12-5	TRBJ1-4	CASGSWAGREKLFF	TGTGCTAGTGGTTCATGGGCCGGGAGAGAAAAACTGTTTTTT
-	TRBD1	TRBV19	TRBJ1-1	CASSIEGARTEAFF	TGTGCCAGTAGTATTGAGGGGGCGCGCACTGAAGCTTTCTTT
-	TRBD1	TRBV19	TRBJ2-6	CASTSTGMGGANVLTF	TGTGCCAGTACGTCGACAGGGATGGGGGGGGCCAACGTCCTGACTTTC
-	-	TRBV29-1	TRBJ1-1	CSVVRVMNTEAFF	TGCAGCGTTGTGCGGGTTATGAACACTGAAGCTTTCTTT
-	-	TRBV7-2	TRBJ1-4	CASSFTATNEKLFF	TGTGCCAGCAGCTTCACAGCAACTAATGAAAAACTGTTTTTT
-	TRBD2	TRBV4-1	TRBJ2-7	CASSPRTSGGTSYEQYF	TGCGCCAGCAGCCCCAGGACTAGCGGGGGGACCTCCTACGAGCAGTACTTC
-	-	TRBV10-3	TRBJ1-5	CAINGGSTEPQHF	TGTGCCATCAACGGGGGATCTACTGAGCCCCAGCATTTT
-	TRBD2	TRBV4-1	TRBJ2-1	CASSQVPSGGASEQFF	TGCGCCAGCAGCCAAGTTCCCAGCGGGGGGGCTAGTGAGCAGTTCTTC
-	TRBD1	TRBV19	TRBJ1-3	CASSESWDRGGNTIYF	TGTGCCAGTAGTGAATCTTGGGACAGGGGTGGAAACACCATATATTTT
-	TRBD2	TRBV5-1	TRBJ2-1	CASSLATGGTLSSYNEQFF	TGCGCCAGCAGCTTGGCCACGGGGGGTACACTGAGCTCCTACAATGAGCAGTTCTTC
-	TRBD1	TRBV7-2	TRBJ2-6	CASSLRGAGGISGANVLTF	TGTGCCAGCAGCTTAAGGGGTGCAGGGGGCATCTCTGGGGCCAACGTCCTGACTTTC
-	TRBD1	TRBV27	TRBJ1-2	CASSAHRGRPLGYTF	TGTGCCAGCAGTGCCCACAGGGGGCGTCCCCTTGGCTACACCTTC
few	-	TRBV6-5	TRBJ2-3	CASSQRARGTDTQYF	TGTGCCAGCAGCCAGCGGGCCCGGGGCACAGATACGCAGTATTTT
-	-	TRBV7-8	TRBJ1-3	CASSLGPAGNTIYF	TGTGCCAGCAGCTTGGGGCCGGCGGGAAACACCATATATTTT
-	-	TRBV19	TRBJ2-1	CASRTVYNEQFF	TGTGCCAGTAGGACAGTTTACAATGAGCAGTTCTTC
-	TRBD2	TRBV7-2	TRBJ2-5	CASSLVSGQGGQETQYF	TGTGCCAGCAGCTTGGTTTCCGGGCAGGGAGGGCAAGAGACCCAGTACTTC
-	-	TRBV7-2	TRBJ2-3	CASSLVGGDTQYF	TGTGCCAGCAGCTTAGTAGGAGGGGATACGCAGTATTTT
few	-	TRBV2	TRBJ2-7	CASSERRGGGNEQYF	TGTGCCAGCAGTGAAAGGAGGGGTGGAGGAAACGAGCAGTACTTC
medium-sized	TRBD2	TRBV6-4	TRBJ2-3	CASSDGGGATDTQYF	TGTGCCAGCAGTGACGGCGGGGGGGCCACAGATACGCAGTATTTT
-	-	TRBV5-1	TRBJ1-3	CASSLEQGSHTIYF	TGCGCCAGCAGCTTGGAGCAGGGTTCGCACACCATATATTTT
-	TRBD1	TRBV25-1	TRBJ1-2	CASSATPGQGVGGYTF	TGTGCCAGCAGTGCCACTCCGGGACAGGGGGTAGGCGGCTACACCTTC
-	TRBD1	TRBV28	TRBJ1-1	CASTEHRGDMNTEAFF	TGTGCCAGCACCGAGCACAGGGGTGATATGAACACTGAAGCTTTCTTT
few	TRBD1	TRBV6-5	TRBJ1-1	CASSSRGRGNTEAFF	TGTGCCAGCAGTTCCAGGGGGCGCGGGAACACTGAAGCTTTCTTT
-	TRBD2	TRBV7-2	TRBJ2-1	CASSLAAASGRGGEQFF	TGTGCCAGCAGCTTAGCCGCGGCTAGCGGGAGAGGGGGGGAGCAGTTCTTC
-	-	TRBV6-5	TRBJ2-7	CAAGGPSSYEQYF	TGTGCAGCAGGAGGGCCGAGCTCCTACGAGCAGTACTTC
once	TRBD2	TRBV6-5	TRBJ2-3	CASSQGLAPDTQYF	TGTGCCAGCAGTCAGGGACTAGCGCCAGATACGCAGTATTTT
-	-	TRBV4-1	TRBJ1-3	CASSQPDSSGNTIYF	TGCGCCAGCAGCCAGCCAGACAGCTCTGGAAACACCATATATTTT
-	TRBD2	TRBV4-3	TRBJ2-6	CASRRAGAALGGANVLTF	TGCGCCAGCAGGCGAGCGGGGGCCGCTTTAGGTGGGGCCAACGTCCTGACTTTC
-	-	TRBV27	TRBJ1-1	CATKPLSKMNTEAFF	TGTGCCACCAAACCCCTATCCAAGATGAACACTGAAGCTTTCTTT
-	-	TRBV4-1	TRBJ1-5	CASSFRDLDQPQHF	TGCGCCAGCAGCTTCCGGGACTTAGATCAGCCCCAGCATTTT
-	-	TRBV5-1	TRBJ2-5	CASSFGLPQETQYF	TGCGCCAGCAGCTTCGGACTACCACAAGAGACCCAGTACTTC
-	-	TRBV9	TRBJ2-6	CASSVTEGSGANVLTF	TGTGCCAGCAGCGTTACCGAGGGTTCTGGGGCCAACGTCCTGACTTTC
-	TRBD1	TRBV6-4	TRBJ2-1	CASSAIQGAEQFF	TGTGCCAGCAGCGCAATACAGGGGGCTGAGCAGTTCTTC
-	TRBD2	TRBV12-5	TRBJ2-5	CASGPGLAGGQETQYF	TGTGCTAGTGGTCCCGGACTAGCGGGGGGCCAAGAGACCCAGTACTTC
once	-	TRBV5-1	TRBJ1-1	CASSQTTGNTEAFF	TGCGCCAGCAGCCAAACGACAGGGAACACTGAAGCTTTCTTT
few	TRBD2	TRBV6-5	TRBJ2-3	CASSFSGGRSTQYF	TGTGCCAGCAGTTTTAGCGGGGGAAGGTCTACGCAGTATTTT
-	TRBD2	TRBV29-1	TRBJ2-5	CSARGGTTVQETQYF	TGCAGCGCTCGTGGGGGGACTACTGTCCAAGAGACCCAGTACTTC
-	-	TRBV10-1	TRBJ1-1	CASSENRVDTEAFF	TGCGCCAGCAGTGAGAACAGGGTGGACACTGAAGCTTTCTTT
-	-	TRBV5-6	TRBJ1-2	CASSSTLGGEETNYGYTF	TGTGCCAGCAGCTCGACATTGGGTGGGGAGGAGACTAACTATGGCTACACCTTC
-	TRBD1	TRBV5-1	TRBJ1-6	CASSLQGIPHSPLHF	TGCGCCAGCAGCTTACAGGGGATTCCCCATTCACCCCTCCACTTT
-	-	TRBV7-2	TRBJ2-7	CASSSTRSSYEQYF	TGTGCCAGCAGCTCCACAAGGAGCTCCTACGAGCAGTACTTC